The 24 T cell receptor beta chains given below trace back to one sample, sequenced in a study of control samples from healthy donors and cancer patients. Clones were read by immunoSEQ multiplex PCR, and TCRdb kept only the in-frame ones, dropping some. The sample lists about 150,000 clones; 85% to 95% were seen once. Material: blood. These receptors all stem from a man in his forties in good health.

The CDR3 DNA sequence: TGTGCTAGTGGTAAACAGGACTATGGCTACACCTTC. It yields the protein CASGKQDYGYTF. The chain combines TRBV12-5 with TRBJ1-2; the D gene is possibly TRBD1 (5 bases). Germline V lookup: CDR1 LGHNT, CDR2 FRNRAP. The V end was cut by 5 bases, the J end by 3 bases, with 7 bases between. The CDR3 has 12 residues.

The gene calls are TRBV7-9 and TRBJ1-6, with D possibly matching TRBD1 (5 bases). The CDR3 consists of 15 residues. CDR1 and CDR2 from the germline V gene are SEHNR and FQNEAQ (reference sequence). V was pared by 8 bases and J by 7 bases, with 18 bases between. CDR3 nucleotides: TGTGCCAGCGCCCCTCCCGGGGCAGGAAATTCACCCCTCCACTTT. Protein: CASAPPGAGNSPLHF.

V usage is TRBV6-5 and J usage is TRBJ2-7; a weak D match, TRBD2 (6 bases). This CDR3 is 14 amino acids long. V lost 6 bases and J 5 bases, leaving 17 bases between the germline ends. Germline values: CDR1 MNHEY, CDR2 SVGAGI. CDR3 protein: CASRLQAPGDEQYF. The DNA for the CDR3 is TGTGCCAGCAGGTTACAGGCGCCGGGGGACGAGCAGTACTTC.

The chain couples TRBV5-1 to TRBJ2-7; D perhaps matches TRBD1 (5 bases). The V end lost 4 bases, the J end lost 4 bases, and 9 bases lay between the germline ends. The CDR3 contains 12 residues. Per germline, CDR1 SGHRS and CDR2 YFSETQ. CDR3 nucleotide sequence: TGCGCCAGCAGCCGTGACAGTTACGAGCAGTACTTC. It is translated as CASSRDSYEQYF.

V is TRBV5-6 and J is TRBJ1-1, with D tentatively TRBD1 (5 bases). The CDR3 contains 16 residues. Trimming took 0 bases from V and 0 from J, leaving 12 bases between them. From germline, CDR1 is SGHDT and CDR2 YYEEEE. The CDR3 here is CASSLDWGVMNTEAFF. The CDR3 DNA reads TGTGCCAGCAGCTTGGATTGGGGGGTTATGAACACTGAAGCTTTCTTT.

The V gene is TRBV6-2 or TRBV6-3, the J gene TRBJ2-1; TRBD1 is a possible D gene (6 bases). CDR1 is MNHEY and CDR2 is SVGEGT in the germline V gene. The CDR3 runs 15 residues. The V end was cut by 3 bases, the J end by 4 bases, with 13 bases between. The CDR3 loop is CASSYVGGPYNEQFF. The CDR3 bases are TGTGCCAGCAGTTATGTAGGGGGTCCATACAATGAGCAGTTCTTC.

This clone was counted between two and nine times. The gene calls are TRBV18 and TRBJ1-1, with D unresolved. V was clipped by 6 bases and J by 3 bases, with 11 bases between them. Germline V gene data show CDR1 as KGHSH and CDR2 as LQKENI. The CDR3 contains 13 residues. The CDR3 bases are TGTGCCAGCTCCACTCAGAAGGACACTGAAGCTTTCTTT. Amino acids: CASSTQKDTEAFF.

The chain has TRBV11-3 and TRBJ1-1; no firm D call. Germline V CDR1 and CDR2: SGHNT, YENEEA. CDR3 length: 13 residues. The V end was cut by 0 bases, the J end by 0 bases, with 2 bases between. The CDR3 protein is CASSLEMNTEAFF. Written as DNA, the CDR3 is TGTGCCAGCAGCTTAGAGATGAACACTGAAGCTTTCTTT.

The rearrangement links TRBV7-9 to TRBJ1-2, with TRBD1 identical over 7 bases. Germline-derived CDR1 and CDR2 are SEHNR and FQNEAQ (reference sequence). The CDR3 runs 13 residues. V lost 8 bases, J lost 3 bases, and 6 bases stayed unmatched. The CDR3 spells CASGGQADYGYTF. In DNA, the CDR3 is TGTGCCAGCGGAGGACAGGCAGACTATGGCTACACCTTC.

V usage is TRBV20-1 and J usage is TRBJ1-4; D gene uncertain. V lost 3 bases to trimming and J lost 4 bases, with 9 bases between them. The V gene's germline CDR1 is DFQATT and CDR2 SNEGSKA (reference sequence). The length of the CDR3 is 13 residues. The CDR3 coding sequence is TGCAGTGCTAGTCGGAGTGGTAATGAAAAACTGTTTTTT. The encoded protein is CSASRSGNEKLFF.

This clone has just one count. The chain links TRBV2 to TRBJ2-5; D uncertain. From germline, CDR1 is SNHLY and CDR2 FYNNEI. The CDR3 loop spans 14 amino acids. V was trimmed by 4 bases and J by 2 bases, leaving 11 bases between them. Here the CDR3 DNA reads TGTGCCAGCAGTGTCCCGACCGGGCAAGAGACCCAGTACTTC. It codes for CASSVPTGQETQYF.

The chain employs TRBV19 and TRBJ1-1; no firm D call. Germline CDR1 and CDR2: LNHDA and SQIVND (reference sequence). The CDR3 has 12 residues. The V gene lost 7 bases and the J gene lost 0 bases, with 6 bases spanning the gap. The CDR3 DNA reads as TGTGCCAGTATAGGGTTGAACACTGAAGCTTTCTTT. Its translation is CASIGLNTEAFF.

The chain combines TRBV2 with TRBJ1-5; possible D gene TRBD1, 5 bases. The CDR3 extends over 15 amino acids. V was pared by 5 bases and J by 2 bases, with 13 bases between. Germline CDR1 reads SNHLY; CDR2 reads FYNNEI. The CDR3 loop reads CASSWGYGGNQPQHF. The CDR3 nucleotides read TGTGCCAGCAGTTGGGGCTATGGGGGCAATCAGCCCCAGCATTTT.

The CDR3 DNA sequence: TGTGCCAGTAGTGCGGGGTCTTCACCCCTCCACTTT. Translation gives CASSAGSSPLHF. This chain links TRBV19 with TRBJ1-6, with D uncertain. The germline V and J ends were trimmed by 5 bases and 9 bases, with 8 bases remaining between them. CDR1 and CDR2 (germline): LNHDA, SQIVND (reference sequence). This CDR3 contains 12 residues.

The chain uses TRBV5-1 and TRBJ1-2; D not certain. The length of the CDR3 is 13 residues. V was clipped by 7 bases and J by 2 bases, with 12 bases between them. The germline CDR1 and CDR2 sequences are SGHRS and YFSETQ. The CDR3, as DNA: TGCGCCAGCCGAGACGACGGGAACTATGGCTACACCTTC. Residues: CASRDDGNYGYTF.

This chain uses TRBV6-2 or TRBV6-3 with TRBJ1-3, with D possibly TRBD1 on 5 matching bases. This CDR3 is 15 amino acids long. Germline V gives CDR1 MNHEY, CDR2 SVGEGT. V lost 2 bases, J lost 2 bases, and 10 bases lay in between. CDR3 protein: CASSYRQPAGNTIYF. DNA of the CDR3: TGTGCCAGCAGTTACAGACAGCCGGCTGGAAACACCATATATTTT.

The chain links TRBV7-3 to TRBJ1-1; D is perhaps TRBD1 (6 bases). CDR1 and CDR2 (germline): SGHTA, FQGTGA. The CDR3 length is 13 residues. V lost 1 base, J lost 7 bases, and 10 bases lay in between. The CDR3 sequence: CASSLIAGDEAFF. The CDR3 DNA sequence: TGTGCCAGCAGCTTAATCGCAGGGGATGAAGCTTTCTTT.

The V call is TRBV6-5, the J call TRBJ2-1; weak D call: TRBD2 (6 bases). V was shortened by 7 bases and J by 5 bases, with 15 bases between the two germline ends. Germline V gene lookup returns CDR1 MNHEY and CDR2 SVGAGI. The CDR3 has 14 amino acids. DNA of the CDR3: TGTGCCAGCATTCCCGCCCCGGGAGACAATGAGCAGTTCTTC. It encodes CASIPAPGDNEQFF.

The gene calls are TRBV4-2 and TRBJ1-1; D not resolved. V dropped 0 bases and J dropped 1 base, with 6 bases sitting between them. The CDR3 is 14 amino acids. Germline values: CDR1 LGHNA, CDR2 YNFKEQ. The CDR3 DNA is TGTGCCAGCAGCCAAGATGCCGGGAACACTGAAGCTTTCTTT. Translating it yields CASSQDAGNTEAFF.

This sequence joins TRBV30 and TRBJ1-1; 7 bases fit TRBD1. The CDR3 is made up of 15 amino acids. Germline V gene sequence: CDR1 GTSNPN, CDR2 SVGIG (reference sequence). V shed 4 bases, J shed 7 bases, and the junction held 15 bases outside the gene matches. CDR3 sequence: CAWTPQGGRFGEAFF. The DNA of the CDR3 is TGTGCCTGGACCCCCCAGGGGGGGAGGTTCGGTGAAGCTTTCTTT. Looking up the rest from reference TRBV30 and TRBJ1-1 gives the full variable domain: SQTIHQWPATLVQPVGSPLSLECTVEGTSNPNLYWYRQAAGRGLQLLFYSVGIGQISSEVPQNLSASRPQDRQFILSSKKLLLSDSGFYLCAWTPQGGRFGEAFFGQGTRLTVV.

CDR3 sequence reads: CASSYSGSAEAFF. As DNA, the CDR3 is TGTGCCAGCAGTTACTCGGGGTCGGCTGAAGCTTTCTTT. The gene calls are TRBV6-5 and TRBJ1-1; D remains ambiguous. The CDR3 loop spans 13 amino acids. Trimming left V 0 bases short and J 6 bases short, with 8 bases between. The germline V gene encodes CDR1 MNHEY and CDR2 SVGAGI.

V is TRBV27 and J is TRBJ1-1; tentative D call: TRBD1 (5 bases). The germline V gene has CDR1 MNHEY and CDR2 SMNVEV (reference sequence). V gave up 5 bases and J gave up 5 bases, with 15 bases separating them. The CDR3 extends over 14 amino acids. CDR3 loop: CASSTRQLTTEAFF. The CDR3 DNA sequence: TGTGCCAGCAGTACCCGACAGCTGACAACTGAAGCTTTCTTT.

This clone was observed once. V is TRBV5-1 and J is TRBJ1-2; a possible D gene is TRBD1 (6 bases). CDR3 length: 13 amino acids. V lost 4 bases to trimming and J lost 4 bases, with 11 bases between them. Germline V lookup: CDR1 SGHRS, CDR2 YFSETQ. The CDR3 nucleotides are TGCGCCAGCAGCCTATGGACAGCCTATGGCTACACCTTC. Amino acid sequence: CASSLWTAYGYTF.

This clone was recorded only once. The V gene is TRBV7-8, the J gene TRBJ1-5; TRBD1 matches at 8 bases. Unmatched junction bases numbered 7, after V lost 5 bases and J lost 1 base. In germline, CDR1 is SGHVS, CDR2 FQNEAQ. The CDR3 is 16 amino acids. CDR3 coding DNA: TGTGCCAGCAGCATGGACAGGGTGAGGAGCAATCAGCCCCAGCATTTT. As protein: CASSMDRVRSNQPQHF.